Below, 3 T cell receptor beta chains from the same sample are listed, as sequenced in a study of blood T cell repertoires in COVID-19. Sequencing used immunoSEQ multiplex PCR; TCRdb keeps in-frame clones, though not all of them. The table shows about 74,000 clones, with 80% to 85% occurring only once. The sample was peripheral blood. The source of these receptors is a man aged 45-60 years with active COVID-19.

This clone was counted a few times. The V call is TRBV5-1, the J call TRBJ2-7; TRBD2 agrees at 10 bases. Germline V gene sequence: CDR1 SGHRS, CDR2 YFSETQ. Germline trimming cut 0 bases from V and 6 bases from J; bases unmatched to any gene: 6. The CDR3 is 15 residues long. The DNA of the CDR3 is TGCGCCAGCAGCTTGGCTACACTAGCGGGGAGCGAGCAGTACTTC. Amino acid sequence: CASSLATLAGSEQYF.

This clone has just a few counts. The chain links TRBV5-6 to TRBJ2-7; TRBD2 is a possible D gene (7 bases). V was trimmed by 0 bases and J by 7 bases, leaving 14 bases between them. CDR1 SGHDT and CDR2 YYEEEE come from the germline V gene. The CDR3 contains 14 residues. The CDR3 loop is CASSLVGRGGEQYF. The CDR3 coding sequence is TGTGCCAGCAGCTTGGTGGGCAGGGGAGGGGAGCAGTACTTC. Looking up the rest from reference TRBV5-6 and TRBJ2-7 gives the full variable domain: DAGVTQSPTHLIKTRGQQVTLRCSPKSGHDTVSWYQQALGQGPQFIFQYYEEEERQRGNFPDRFSGHQFPNYSSELNVNALLLGDSALYLCASSLVGRGGEQYFGPGTRLTVT.

The rearrangement joins TRBV5-4 to TRBJ2-7, with 11 bases lining up with TRBD2. The germline gives CDR1 SGHNT, CDR2 YYREEE (reference sequence). There are 15 residues in the CDR3. Losses at the gene ends were 10 bases for V and 6 bases for J; bases not matched to a gene: 15. CDR3 in amino acids: CAGHTGASGGSEQYF. The CDR3 region has the DNA TGTGCCGGTCACACCGGGGCTAGCGGGGGGTCCGAGCAGTACTTC. Based on the CDR3 plus reference TRBV5-4 and TRBJ2-7, the full variable domain is ETGVTQSPTHLIKTRGQQVTLRCSSQSGHNTVSWYQQALGQGPQFIFQYYREEENGRGNFPPRFSGLQFPNYSSELNVNALELDDSALYLCAGHTGASGGSEQYFGPGTRLTVT.